The entry below gives a single T cell receptor (beta chain) sequence along with its context. Its antigen is not known. The gene symbols are mouse symbols. The time point here: mouse harvest day 7 after allogeneic transplant. Tail vein injection delivered 10^7 T-cell-depleted bone marrow cells and 10^6 splenic CD5+ T cells. Tissues came from B6→BALB/c major-mismatch GVHD mice at day 7 or 14. The repertoire was sequenced with immunoSEQ multiplex PCR; TCRdb's copy has only in-frame clones and lacks some. The table lists fewer than 7,500 clones, roughly half of them singletons, with 3.9% in the top ten. The source of the sample is a study of tissue T cells after allogeneic stem cell transplantation. General study findings and limits: TCR repertoires tracked anatomic similarity, regardless of disease or transplant status.

Sequencing was done on a sample of gut tissue. The clonotype comes from a female BALB/c mouse given C57BL/6 T cells with graft-versus-host disease after an allogeneic hematopoietic cell transplant.

The CDR3 spells CASSLEGQPNQDTQYF. The CDR3 DNA, read in part, is TGTGCAAGCAGCTTAGAGGGACAGCCTAACCAAGACACCCAGTAC. This rearrangement joins TRBV16 to TRBJ2-5, with TRBD1 matching 7 bases. The DNA ends 1 residue before the CDR3 does, and the rest of the CDR3 is filled in from the germline J gene. Trimming at V came to 0 bases and at J to 0 bases, leaving 3 bases not matched to a gene. CDR3 length: 16 amino acids. CDR1 and CDR2 (germline): SGHSA, FRNQAP.